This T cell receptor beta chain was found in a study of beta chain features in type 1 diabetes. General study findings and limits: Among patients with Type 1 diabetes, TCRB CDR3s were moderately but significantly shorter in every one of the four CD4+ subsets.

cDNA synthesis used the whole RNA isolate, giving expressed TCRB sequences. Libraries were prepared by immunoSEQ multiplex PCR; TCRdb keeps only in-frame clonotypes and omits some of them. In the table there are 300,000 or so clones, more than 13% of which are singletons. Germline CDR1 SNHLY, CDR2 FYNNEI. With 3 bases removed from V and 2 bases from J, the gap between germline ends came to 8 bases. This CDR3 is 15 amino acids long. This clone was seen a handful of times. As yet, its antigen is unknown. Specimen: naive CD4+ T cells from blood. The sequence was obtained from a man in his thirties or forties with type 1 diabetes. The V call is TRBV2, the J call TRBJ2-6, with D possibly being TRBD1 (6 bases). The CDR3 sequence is CASSESGAGANVLTF. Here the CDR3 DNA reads TGTGCCAGCAGTGAGTCAGGGGCTGGGGCCAACGTCCTGACTTTC.